This T cell receptor (beta chain) emerged from a study of TIL therapy for anti-PD-1-resistant metastatic lung cancer. Study as a whole: Patients had a median age of around 54 years (range roughly 35-80).

This was the immunoSEQ v3 assay. Using immunoSEQ multiplex PCR, the repertoire was profiled, and TCRdb retains in-frame clones only, with some absent. The table lists roughly 60,000 clones, around 86% of them singletons, with 2% to 3% in the top ten. Broader study findings: Patients were highly selected, enriched for treatment-naive, never-smoker and oncogene-addicted cases. The baseline peripheral repertoire was partially replaced by infused TIL clonotypes that later decayed.

Germline V gene data show CDR1 as MNHEY and CDR2 as SVGAGI. CDR3 size: 15 residues. V was shortened by 5 bases and J by 4 bases, with 17 bases between the two germline ends. This clone was observed once. Its antigen remains unknown. Time point of the sample: pre-treatment sample, taken before nivolumab and TIL therapy. Stage 4 NSCLC adults joined between October 2017 and 2020. This clonotype was obtained from a person aged 25 to 85 with non-small cell lung cancer. Sequencing used blood, obtained at baseline. The V and J genes are TRBV6-5 and TRBJ1-2; perhaps TRBD1 as D (6 bases). CDR3 coding DNA: TGTGCCAGCAGTAGAGCCACGACAGGCATCTATGGCTACACCTTC. Translating it yields CASSRATTGIYGYTF.